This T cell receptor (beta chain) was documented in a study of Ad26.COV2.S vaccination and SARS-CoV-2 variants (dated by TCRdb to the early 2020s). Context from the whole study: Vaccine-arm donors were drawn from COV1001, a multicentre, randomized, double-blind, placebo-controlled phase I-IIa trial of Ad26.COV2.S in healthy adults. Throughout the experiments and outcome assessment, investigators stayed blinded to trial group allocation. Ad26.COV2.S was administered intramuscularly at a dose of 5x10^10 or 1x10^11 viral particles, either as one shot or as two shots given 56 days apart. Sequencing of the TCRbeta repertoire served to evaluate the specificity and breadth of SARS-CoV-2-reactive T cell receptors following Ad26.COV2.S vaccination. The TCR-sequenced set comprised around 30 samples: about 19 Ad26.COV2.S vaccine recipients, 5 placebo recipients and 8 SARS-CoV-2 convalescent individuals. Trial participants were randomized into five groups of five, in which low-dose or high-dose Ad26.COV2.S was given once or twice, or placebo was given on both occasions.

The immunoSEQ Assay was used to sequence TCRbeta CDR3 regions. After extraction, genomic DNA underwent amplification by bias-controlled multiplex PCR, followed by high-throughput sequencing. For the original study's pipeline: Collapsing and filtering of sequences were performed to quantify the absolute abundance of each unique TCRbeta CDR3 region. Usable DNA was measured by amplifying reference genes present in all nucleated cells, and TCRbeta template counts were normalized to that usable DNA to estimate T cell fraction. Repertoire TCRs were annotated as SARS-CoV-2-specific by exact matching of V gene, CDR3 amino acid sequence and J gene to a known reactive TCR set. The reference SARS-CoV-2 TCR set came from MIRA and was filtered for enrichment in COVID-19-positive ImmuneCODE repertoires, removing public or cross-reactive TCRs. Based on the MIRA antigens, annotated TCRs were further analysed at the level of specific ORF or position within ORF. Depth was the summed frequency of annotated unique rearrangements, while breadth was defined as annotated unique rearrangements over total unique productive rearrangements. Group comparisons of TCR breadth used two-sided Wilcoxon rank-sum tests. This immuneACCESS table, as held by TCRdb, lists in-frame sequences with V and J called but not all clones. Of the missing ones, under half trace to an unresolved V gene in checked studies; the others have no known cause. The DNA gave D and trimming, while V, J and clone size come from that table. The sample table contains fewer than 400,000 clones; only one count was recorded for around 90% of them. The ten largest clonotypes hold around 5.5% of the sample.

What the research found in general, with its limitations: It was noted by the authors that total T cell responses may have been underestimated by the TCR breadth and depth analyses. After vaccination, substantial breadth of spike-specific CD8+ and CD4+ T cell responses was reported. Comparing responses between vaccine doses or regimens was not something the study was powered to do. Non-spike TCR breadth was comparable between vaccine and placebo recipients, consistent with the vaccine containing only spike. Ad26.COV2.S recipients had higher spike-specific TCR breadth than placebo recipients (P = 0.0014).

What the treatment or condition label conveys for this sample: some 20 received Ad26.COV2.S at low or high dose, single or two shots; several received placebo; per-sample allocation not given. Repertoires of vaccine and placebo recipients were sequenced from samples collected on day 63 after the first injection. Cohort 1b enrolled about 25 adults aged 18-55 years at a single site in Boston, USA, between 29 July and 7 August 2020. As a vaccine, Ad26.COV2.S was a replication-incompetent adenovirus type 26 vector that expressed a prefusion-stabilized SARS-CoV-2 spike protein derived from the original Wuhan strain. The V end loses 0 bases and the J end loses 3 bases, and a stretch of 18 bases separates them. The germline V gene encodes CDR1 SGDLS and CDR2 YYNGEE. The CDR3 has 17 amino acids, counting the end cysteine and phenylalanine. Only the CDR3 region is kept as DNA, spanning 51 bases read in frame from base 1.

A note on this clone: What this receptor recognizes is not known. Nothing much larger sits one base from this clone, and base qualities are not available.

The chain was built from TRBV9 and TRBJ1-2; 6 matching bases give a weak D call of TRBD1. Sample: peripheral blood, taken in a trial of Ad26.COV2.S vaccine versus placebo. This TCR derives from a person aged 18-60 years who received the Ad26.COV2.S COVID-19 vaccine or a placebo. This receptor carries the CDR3 CASSVGSRQGLHYGYTF. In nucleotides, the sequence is TGTGCCAGCAGCGTAGGGAGTAGGCAGGGGTTGCACTATGGCTACACCTTC. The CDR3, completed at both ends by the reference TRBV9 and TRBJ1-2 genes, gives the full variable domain DSGVTQTPKHLITATGQRVTLRCSPRSGDLSVYWYQQSLDQGLQFLIQYYNGEERAKGNILERFSAQQFPDLHSELNLSSLELGDSALYFCASSVGSRQGLHYGYTFGSGTRLTVV.